What follows are 30 T cell receptor beta chains derived from one specimen sequenced in a study of spatial heterogeneity in lung cancer. From the 5' RACE reads, TCRdb called clonotypes with MiXCR, one entry per CDR3 protein. This table has 60,000 to 80,000 distinct CDR3 sequences, about 14% appearing once. Time point defined: sample taken at primary tumor resection. Whole RNA, which was extracted from tumor, nontumor lung tissue or frozen PBMC, was sequenced without any cell sorting. Sequencing used PBMCs, obtained at surgery. Every receptor here comes from a male donor with early-stage non-small cell lung cancer.

There are a few counts of this clonotype. The chain uses TRBV11-2 and TRBJ1-6; tentatively, D is TRBD1 (5 bases). Germline-derived CDR1 and CDR2 are SGHAT and FQNNGV. CDR3 length: 17 amino acids. V dropped 3 bases and J dropped 9 bases, with 21 bases sitting between them. The DNA of the CDR3 is TGTGCCAGCAGCTTGGGACTGACGGCCGGGAACGGTTCACCCCTCCACTTT. This gives the protein CASSLGLTAGNGSPLHF.

This clonotype was seen only a few times. The gene calls are TRBV7-2 and TRBJ2-2, with 8 positions matching TRBD1. V shed 1 base, J shed 7 bases, and the junction held 5 bases outside the gene matches. Germline CDR1 reads SGHTA; CDR2 reads FQGNSA. The CDR3 has 15 amino acids. The CDR3 here is CASSLGRQGHGELFF. CDR3 in DNA: TGTGCCAGCAGCTTAGGGAGACAGGGGCACGGGGAGCTGTTTTTT.

The V call is TRBV3-1, the J call TRBJ1-1, with a weak D call TRBD1 (5 bases). The ends were cut back, 4 bases at V and 5 bases at J, with 14 bases in the middle. The germline V gene encodes CDR1 LGHDT and CDR2 YNNKEL (reference sequence). This CDR3 region has 14 residues. The chain's CDR3 is CASSLLQKGTEAFF. Written as DNA, the CDR3 is TGTGCCAGCAGCCTGCTTCAGAAGGGGACTGAAGCTTTCTTT.

The J gene is TRBJ1-4, the V gene TRBV20-1; D call uncertain. The CDR3 spans 14 residues. Germline V CDR1 and CDR2: DFQATT, SNEGSKA (reference sequence). With 0 bases removed from V and 4 bases from J, the gap between germline ends came to 9 bases. This chain's CDR3 is CSARDPQLNEKLFF. Written as DNA, the CDR3 is TGCAGTGCTAGAGACCCGCAACTTAATGAAAAACTGTTTTTT.

The V gene is TRBV6-6, the J gene TRBJ1-2, with D tentatively TRBD1 (5 bases). The length of the CDR3 is 14 residues. V lost 2 bases to trimming and J lost 11 bases, with 18 bases between them. The germline CDR1 and CDR2 sequences are MNHNY and SVGAGI (reference sequence). The CDR3 DNA reads as TGTGCCAGCAGTTACAACCCGGGGCCATCGGGGTACACCTTC. Translation gives CASSYNPGPSGYTF.

The CDR3, as DNA: TGTGCCAGCAGTGAATCTGGGGTAGCGTCCGCTGAAGCTTTCTTT. Translation: CASSESGVASAEAFF. This rearrangement joins TRBV25-1 to TRBJ1-1; D is undetermined. The CDR3 covers 15 residues. The germline V gene has CDR1 MGHDK and CDR2 SYGVNS. V was clipped by 1 base and J by 6 bases, with 15 bases between them.

This clonotype turned up a few times. V gene TRBV7-2 combines with J gene TRBJ2-2; D is undetermined. The CDR3 runs to 15 residues. In germline, CDR1 is SGHTA, CDR2 FQGNSA. V was pared by 1 base and J by 1 base, with 7 bases between. The CDR3, as DNA: TGTGCCAGCAGCTTAGATAAGCGGAACACCGGGGAGCTGTTTTTT. Translated, it gives CASSLDKRNTGELFF. The variable domain in full, with the rest retrieved from reference TRBV7-2 and TRBJ2-2, is GAGVSQSPSNKVTEKGKDVELRCDPISGHTALYWYRQSLGQGLEFLIYFQGNSAPDKSGLPSDRFSAERTGGSVSTLTIQRTQQEDSAVYLCASSLDKRNTGELFFGEGSRLTVL.

A few counts support this clonotype. This rearrangement joins TRBV27 to TRBJ1-2; D remains ambiguous. V lost 2 bases, J lost 7 bases, and 14 bases lay in between. CDR3 length: 14 residues. CDR1 is MNHEY, CDR2 SMNVEV, per germline (reference sequence). The CDR3 reads CASSLIAGAGGYTF. The CDR3 nucleotides are TGTGCCAGCAGTTTAATTGCGGGAGCCGGTGGCTACACCTTC.

This chain joins TRBV9 and TRBJ2-7; perhaps TRBD2 as D (5 bases). In germline, CDR1 is SGDLS, CDR2 YYNGEE. The CDR3 runs 14 residues. The V end lost 0 bases, the J end lost 4 bases, and 11 bases lay between the germline ends. Here the CDR3 reads CASSVDLAGYEQYF. CDR3 nucleotide sequence: TGTGCCAGCAGCGTAGACCTAGCAGGTTACGAGCAGTACTTC. The full variable domain, rest sourced from reference TRBV9 and TRBJ2-7, is DSGVTQTPKHLITATGQRVTLRCSPRSGDLSVYWYQQSLDQGLQFLIQYYNGEERAKGNILERFSAQQFPDLHSELNLSSLELGDSALYFCASSVDLAGYEQYFGPGTRLTVT.

This clonotype has ten or more counts. V usage is TRBV4-3 and J usage is TRBJ2-7, with a possible D match to TRBD2 (6 bases). CDR3 length equals 17 residues. The germline V gene encodes CDR1 LGHNA and CDR2 YSLEER. Deletions cut 0 bases from V and 1 base from J, with 16 bases between. As DNA, the CDR3 is TGCGCCAGCAGCCAAGAACCACCCGGGGGTCTTTCCTACGAGCAGTACTTC. Translating it yields CASSQEPPGGLSYEQYF.

This clonotype has a count of ten or more. This sequence joins TRBV3-1 and TRBJ1-1; 9 positions match TRBD1. The CDR3 consists of 15 residues. Germline CDR1 and CDR2: LGHDT and YNNKEL (reference sequence). Trimming took 4 bases from V and 6 from J; bases not matched to a gene: 9. The DNA for the CDR3 is TGTGCCAGCAGCCCTCCGGGGACAGGGAGGGCTGAAGCTTTCTTT. Its translation is CASSPPGTGRAEAFF.

The chain has TRBV3-1 and TRBJ2-5; maybe TRBD2 (6 bases). The V end lost 5 bases, the J end lost 3 bases, and 16 bases lay between the germline ends. CDR1 is LGHDT and CDR2 is YNNKEL in the germline V gene (reference sequence). The length of the CDR3 is 15 residues. The CDR3 sequence: CASSAGPGLKETQYF. CDR3 in DNA: TGTGCCAGCAGCGCGGGCCCGGGACTGAAAGAGACCCAGTACTTC.

This clonotype came up many times. The rearrangement uses TRBV7-9 and TRBJ2-5; D not resolved. Trimming stripped 4 bases from V and 2 bases from J, with 5 bases between. The germline CDR1 and CDR2 sequences are SEHNR and FQNEAQ (reference sequence). The CDR3 has 12 amino acids. The chain's CDR3 is CASSWQQETQYF. CDR3 bases: TGTGCCAGCAGCTGGCAGCAAGAGACCCAGTACTTC.

The chain is built from TRBV5-1 and TRBJ2-7; a possible D gene is TRBD1 (5 bases). CDR1 and CDR2 from the germline V gene are SGHRS and YFSETQ. The CDR3 runs to 15 residues. The germline V and J ends were trimmed by 4 bases and 7 bases, with 21 bases remaining between them. In nucleotides, the CDR3 is TGCGCCAGCAGCCTGGGGTCAGGGCGTCGGTGGGAGCAGTACTTC. Protein product: CASSLGSGRRWEQYF.

This clonotype was recorded many times. The gene calls are TRBV5-1 and TRBJ2-3, with 13 nucleotides matching TRBD2. Trimming took 4 bases from V and 2 from J; bases not matched to a gene: 4. The CDR3 loop spans 16 amino acids. Germline-derived CDR1 and CDR2 are SGHRS and YFSETQ. CDR3: CASSAGLAGFTDTQYF. CDR3 sequence (DNA): TGCGCCAGCAGCGCGGGACTAGCGGGATTCACAGATACGCAGTATTTT.

This chain links TRBV5-1 with TRBJ2-5; 9 bases map to TRBD2. Trimming took 0 bases from V and 3 from J; bases not matched to a gene: 12. The CDR3 totals 18 residues. In germline, CDR1 is SGHRS, CDR2 YFSETQ. DNA of the CDR3: TGCGCCAGCAGCTTGGCGGTAGCGGGAGTACGAGCAAAAGAGACCCAGTACTTC. Translating it yields CASSLAVAGVRAKETQYF.

This clonotype was observed many times. This chain uses TRBV4-2 with TRBJ2-5, with D possibly matching TRBD1 (7 bases). Germline V lookup: CDR1 LGHNA, CDR2 YNFKEQ. CDR3 length: 15 residues. With 2 bases removed from V and 1 base from J, the gap between germline ends came to 11 bases. CDR3 DNA sequence: TGTGCCAGCAGCCAAAGGAGGGACAGCCAAGAGACCCAGTACTTC. It codes for CASSQRRDSQETQYF.

Relative to its sample, this clonotype is medium-sized. This rearrangement joins TRBV4-1 to TRBJ2-3, with 7 bases matching TRBD2. V dropped 1 base and J dropped 5; count of bases not matched to a gene: 9. The CDR3 is 16 residues long. Germline loops: CDR1 MGHRA, CDR2 YSYEKL. For the CDR3, the DNA is TGCGCCAGCAGCCAAGTTCCAGGGAGGGGACGAGATACGCAGTATTTT. This encodes CASSQVPGRGRDTQYF.

A few counts support this clonotype. The chain combines TRBV2 with TRBJ2-5; D is uncertain. The germline CDR1 and CDR2 sequences are SNHLY and FYNNEI. Between the trimmed V and J ends, which lost 8 bases and 5 bases, there was a span of 15 bases. This CDR3 has 13 residues. The CDR3 bases are TGTGCCAGCGCTGATTATGAGGTGGAGACCCAGTACTTC. As protein: CASADYEVETQYF.

The chain couples TRBV7-9 to TRBJ1-1, with D perhaps matching TRBD1 (5 bases). Trimming took off 5 bases at V and 12 bases at J, with 19 bases between the two ends. CDR1 and CDR2 from the germline V gene are SEHNR and FQNEAQ (reference sequence). This CDR3 has 13 residues. CDR3 coding DNA: TGTGCCAGCAGCCTCCGGGGCGGAACGGGGACTTTCTTT. This encodes CASSLRGGTGTFF.

This clonotype was counted many times. The chain uses TRBV4-1 and TRBJ2-3; 9 bases are shared with TRBD2. The germline gives CDR1 MGHRA, CDR2 YSYEKL. J lost 3 bases, V lost 1 base, and 14 bases had no gene match. The CDR3 consists of 19 residues. CDR3 residues: CASSQAWLAGAKGTDTQYF. The CDR3 DNA is TGCGCCAGCAGCCAAGCGTGGTTAGCGGGAGCAAAGGGTACAGATACGCAGTATTTT.

The J gene is TRBJ2-1, the V gene TRBV5-4; D is possibly TRBD1 or TRBD2 (5 bases each). Trimming cost V 0 bases and J 3 bases, with 13 bases left between them. CDR3 length: 16 amino acids. Germline-derived CDR1 and CDR2 are SGHNT and YYREEE (reference sequence). Here the CDR3 reads CASSLANRDRYNEQFF. CDR3 nucleotides: TGTGCCAGCAGCTTGGCCAATCGGGACCGCTACAATGAGCAGTTCTTC. Using reference TRBV5-4 and TRBJ2-1 for the parts outside the CDR3, the full variable domain is ETGVTQSPTHLIKTRGQQVTLRCSSQSGHNTVSWYQQALGQGPQFIFQYYREEENGRGNFPPRFSGLQFPNYSSELNVNALELDDSALYLCASSLANRDRYNEQFFGPGTRLTVL.

Only one count was recorded for this clonotype. An end of the junction differs from the germline gene, which may be a read error. The chain joins TRBV6-6 to TRBJ2-7; D not resolved. Germline assignment: CDR1 MNHNY and CDR2 SVGAGI (reference sequence). The CDR3 covers 13 residues. For the CDR3, the DNA is TGTGCCAGCAGATACTCACTTGCCCTCGAGCAGTACTTC. Its translation: CASRYSLALEQYF.

V is TRBV5-1 and J is TRBJ2-7; 8 nucleotides align to TRBD2. Germline V gene data show CDR1 as SGHRS and CDR2 as YFSETQ. The CDR3 runs to 15 residues. The V and J ends lost 0 bases and 3 bases, in that order; junction bases with no gene match: 5. The CDR3 sequence is CASSLESGSNYEQYF. The CDR3 DNA is TGCGCCAGCAGCTTGGAGAGCGGGAGCAACTACGAGCAGTACTTC.

This chain joins TRBV5-1 and TRBJ2-2; TRBD2 aligns across 7 bases. With 0 bases clipped from V and 2 bases from J, the junction kept 7 bases outside the gene matches. The CDR3 has 17 residues. Germline CDR1 reads SGHRS; CDR2 reads YFSETQ. CDR3 protein: CASSLGTSGTNTGELFF. The CDR3 DNA follows: TGCGCCAGCAGCTTGGGGACTAGTGGGACCAACACCGGGGAGCTGTTTTTT.

The chain joins TRBV11-1 to TRBJ2-7; 9 bases line up with TRBD1. The CDR3 is 16 residues long. The J segment lost 1 base and the V segment lost 0 bases, leaving 4 bases of the junction unmatched. Germline CDR1 and CDR2: SGHAT and FQDESV (reference sequence). The CDR3 region has the DNA TGTGCCAGCAGCTTAGCTTCGGGACAGGGATCCTACGAGCAGTACTTC. This codes for CASSLASGQGSYEQYF.

This clonotype was picked up a small number of times. This chain uses TRBV3-1 with TRBJ2-7; D not certain. Germline lookup yields CDR1 LGHDT and CDR2 YNNKEL (reference sequence). This CDR3 comprises 12 residues. With 4 bases removed from V and 2 bases from J, the gap between germline ends came to 6 bases. For the CDR3, the DNA is TGTGCCAGCAGCCGACAAACCTACGAGCAGTACTTC. Its translation is CASSRQTYEQYF.

The CDR3 is CASTKRDNEQFF. CDR3 DNA: TGTGCCAGCACGAAACGGGACAATGAGCAGTTCTTC. The rearrangement links TRBV5-5 to TRBJ2-1; the D is unclear. The V end was cut by 6 bases, the J end by 5 bases, with 9 bases between. CDR1 and CDR2 (germline): SGHKS, YYEKEE (reference sequence). The CDR3 consists of 12 residues.

The chain has TRBV6-5 and TRBJ1-2; TRBD1 is a possible D gene (5 bases). V shed 5 bases and J shed 8 bases, with 9 bases lying between them. The germline CDR1 and CDR2 sequences are MNHEY and SVGAGI. The CDR3 is 11 amino acids. DNA of the CDR3: TGTGCCAGCAGTGCAGGGAGAGGCTACACCTTC. It yields the protein CASSAGRGYTF.

The V gene is TRBV7-9, the J gene TRBJ1-5; the match to TRBD1 covers 7 bases. The CDR3 extends over 13 amino acids. Germline CDR1 SEHNR, CDR2 FQNEAQ (reference sequence). J was trimmed by 2 bases and V by 7 bases; bases with no gene match: 2. CDR3 region: CASTTGGNQPQHF. For the CDR3, the DNA is TGTGCCAGCACTACAGGGGGCAATCAGCCCCAGCATTTT.